Listed below are T cell receptor beta chains from one sample, sequenced in a study of blood T cell repertoires in COVID-19. Sequencing was performed with immunoSEQ multiplex PCR; in TCRdb, only in-frame clones are kept and a portion is missing. The sample holds about 120,000 clones, roughly 84% seen once. Sequencing was performed on peripheral blood. All receptors come from a man between 60 and 75 years old with acute or convalescent COVID-19. The CDR3 runs from the conserved cysteine through the conserved F or W. The D gene is left open where the match is weak. Clone size appears in some rows only: once, few, many, or a class for an expanded clone.

V	size	D	J	DNA	CDR3
TRBV28	NA	NA	TRBJ1-1	TGTGCCAGCAGTTTGAGGTCTTTAGGGAACACTGAAGCTTTCTTT	CASSLRSLGNTEAFF
TRBV6-5	few	NA	TRBJ1-1	TGTGCCAGCAGTTACGAGGTAGGGGCGCGCAACACTGAAGCTTTCTTT	CASSYEVGARNTEAFF
TRBV12-5	NA	NA	TRBJ1-1	TGTGCTAGTGGTTCCCTCGGCGGGCCCACCGAAGCTTTCTTT	CASGSLGGPTEAFF
TRBV10-3	NA	NA	TRBJ1-1	TGTGCCATCAGTGAGGGGTCGGGGTTGAACACTGAAGCTTTCTTT	CAISEGSGLNTEAFF
TRBV6-5	NA	NA	TRBJ2-5	TGTGCCAGCAGTTACAATAGAGGAGAGACCCAGTACTTC	CASSYNRGETQYF
TRBV2	NA	NA	TRBJ1-5	TGTGCCAGCAGTAAACAGGGAGATCAGCCCCAGCATTTT	CASSKQGDQPQHF
TRBV6-5	NA	NA	TRBJ1-3	TGTGCCAGCAGGAGCTCGCTGGGAAACACCATATATTTT	CASRSSLGNTIYF
TRBV2	once	NA	TRBJ2-7	TGTGCCAGCACTCGGAGGGCCTACGAGCAGTACTTC	CASTRRAYEQYF
TRBV5-6	NA	NA	TRBJ2-7	TGTGCCAGCAGCTTGGGGCGGGGCAAGGGGCGTAGAACCTACGAGCAGTACTTC	CASSLGRGKGRRTYEQYF
TRBV27	NA	NA	TRBJ1-5	TGTGCCAGCAGTCCTACCCCAACAGGGACCCAACGGCCCCAGCATTTT	CASSPTPTGTQRPQHF
TRBV19	NA	NA	TRBJ2-1	TGTGCCACCACAGGCGGGACAGCGAGATCCCTCTCCTACAATGAGCAGTTCTTC	CATTGGTARSLSYNEQFF
TRBV15	once	NA	TRBJ1-5	TGTGCCACCAGCAGAGATTTAGATCAGCCCCAGCATTTT	CATSRDLDQPQHF
TRBV6-5	NA	NA	TRBJ2-1	TGTGCCAGCAGTCCCGGTGTGTCAAAGCACAATGAGCAGTTCTTC	CASSPGVSKHNEQFF
TRBV4-2	NA	TRBD1	TRBJ1-4	TGTGCCAGCAGCCGATCTACAGGGGGTAATGAAAAACTGTTTTTT	CASSRSTGGNEKLFF
TRBV28	NA	TRBD1	TRBJ2-5	TGTGCCAGCAGCCTCCTGGGACAGGGTAGTCAAGAGACCCAGTACTTC	CASSLLGQGSQETQYF
TRBV7-2	NA	TRBD2	TRBJ2-5	TGTGCCAGCAGCTTAACACTATTCGCGGGAGGAACGGAGACCCAGTACTTC	CASSLTLFAGGTETQYF
TRBV19	NA	TRBD2	TRBJ2-1	TGTGCCAGTAGTATAGATAAACTAGCGGGAGTAAGTGAGCAGTTCTTC	CASSIDKLAGVSEQFF
TRBV7-2	NA	NA	TRBJ2-3	TGTGCCAGCAGCTCATCAGGGGCGTTATTCACAGATACGCAGTATTTT	CASSSSGALFTDTQYF
TRBV7-9	NA	TRBD2	TRBJ2-7	TGTGCCAGCAGCTCTCTTTCCGGGACTAGCTCCTACGAGCAGTACTTC	CASSSLSGTSSYEQYF
TRBV6-5	NA	TRBD1	TRBJ1-1	TGTGCCAGCAGTATTACACAGGGGCTTGAAGCTTTCTTT	CASSITQGLEAFF
TRBV9	NA	TRBD2	TRBJ2-1	TGTGCCAGCAGCGTACGACTAGCGGGAGAGGGGAATGAGCAGTTCTTC	CASSVRLAGEGNEQFF
TRBV27	NA	NA	TRBJ1-1	TGTGCCAGCAGTCGGGAGGGGAACACTGAAGCTTTCTTT	CASSREGNTEAFF
TRBV11-1	NA	NA	TRBJ2-7	TGTGCCAGCAGCTTAAGCCAGGACGCGGGGGAGCAGTACTTC	CASSLSQDAGEQYF
TRBV12-3/TRBV12-4	NA	NA	TRBJ2-7	TGTGCCAGCAGTTTACAGGGGCCCTACGAGCAGTACTTC	CASSLQGPYEQYF
TRBV9	NA	NA	TRBJ1-1	TGTGCCAGCAGCGTTGCAGGGGCAGTGAACACTGAAGCTTTCTTT	CASSVAGAVNTEAFF
TRBV5-4	once	NA	TRBJ1-2	TGTGCCAGCAGCTCAAGACAGGAGGATGGCTACACCTTC	CASSSRQEDGYTF
TRBV28	NA	NA	TRBJ1-4	TGTGCCAGCAGGACGCAGGGGTTTAATGAAAAACTGTTTTTT	CASRTQGFNEKLFF
TRBV4-1	NA	TRBD1	TRBJ1-2	TGCGCCAGCAGCCAAGCGGGGACAGGGTGGGGGGCTGGCTACACCTTC	CASSQAGTGWGAGYTF
TRBV12-3/TRBV12-4	NA	NA	TRBJ2-2	TGTGCCAGCAGTTTACAGAACACCGGGGAGCTGTTTTTT	CASSLQNTGELFF
TRBV24-1	few	TRBD1	TRBJ2-7	TGTGCCACCAGTGAGGGGGACAGGTCCTACTACGAGCAGTACTTC	CATSEGDRSYYEQYF
TRBV5-6	NA	NA	TRBJ2-3	TGTGCCAGCAGCCAATACCGGGACTTTGGAGGGTCTACAGATACGCAGTATTTT	CASSQYRDFGGSTDTQYF
TRBV6-5	NA	NA	TRBJ1-2	TGTGCCAGCAGTTACTCGTCCCTGTCTATAGTTGGCTACACCTTC	CASSYSSLSIVGYTF
TRBV15	NA	TRBD1	TRBJ2-1	TGTGCCACCAGCACCGGGACAGGGTTACTCGATGAGCAGTTCTTC	CATSTGTGLLDEQFF
TRBV6-6	NA	TRBD1	TRBJ1-2	TGTGCCAGCAGTCAACCGGGACAGGGTAAAGACGGCTACACCTTC	CASSQPGQGKDGYTF
TRBV18	NA	TRBD1	TRBJ1-4	TGTGCCAGCTTAGACAGGGCAGAGGAAAAACTGTTTTTT	CASLDRAEEKLFF
TRBV12-5	NA	NA	TRBJ2-5	TGTGCTAGTGGTTTCAGGGAAGAGACCCAGTACTTC	CASGFREETQYF
TRBV15	NA	NA	TRBJ2-7	TGTGCCACCAGCAGAGGTGGCAGGGAAATCGCACAGCAGTACTTC	CATSRGGREIAQQYF
TRBV6-2/TRBV6-3	NA	NA	TRBJ2-3	TGTGCCAGCAGTTATGGGGGCACCTACACAGATACGCAGTATTTT	CASSYGGTYTDTQYF
TRBV7-9	few	NA	TRBJ1-3	TGTGCCAGCAGCTTAGAGGACTTTGGAAACACCATATATTTT	CASSLEDFGNTIYF